This T cell receptor (beta chain) stems from a study of blood T cell repertoires in COVID-19. For the study at large: Spain, Italy and the United States supplied samples that represented acute and convalescent COVID-19. The cDNA or gDNA used as material had been derived from T cells, B-cell-depleted T cells, or PBMCs.

In germline, CDR1 is LNHDA, CDR2 SQIVND (reference sequence). Trimming at V came to 3 bases and at J to 8 bases, leaving 12 bases not matched to a gene. The CDR3 totals 15 residues. As originally analysed: Scientists estimated how many nucleated cells there were by amplifying reference gene primers. Profiling relied on immunoSEQ multiplex PCR, and the TCRdb table lists in-frame clones only, not all of them. The V and J calls and clone size come from that table; D and trimming were worked out from the DNA. The sample yields roughly 62,000 clones, over 85% seen once. The gene calls are TRBV19 and TRBJ1-2; TRBD1 agrees at 7 bases. The origin of this receptor is a human donor in a cohort sampled during active COVID-19. Specimen: peripheral blood. DNA for the CDR3: TGTGCCAGTAGTATCCCTCTGACAGGGTTGCAAGGCTACACCTTC. Its protein is CASSIPLTGLQGYTF.